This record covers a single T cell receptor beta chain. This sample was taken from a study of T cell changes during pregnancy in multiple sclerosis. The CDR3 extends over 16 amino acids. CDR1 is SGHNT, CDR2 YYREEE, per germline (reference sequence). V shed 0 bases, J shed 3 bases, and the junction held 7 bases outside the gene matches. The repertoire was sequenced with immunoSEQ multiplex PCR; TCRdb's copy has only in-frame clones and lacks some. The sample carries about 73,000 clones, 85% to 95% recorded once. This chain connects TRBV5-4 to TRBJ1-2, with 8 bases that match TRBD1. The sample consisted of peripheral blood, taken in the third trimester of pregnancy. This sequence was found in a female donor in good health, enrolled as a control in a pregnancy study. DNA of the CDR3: TGTGCCAGCAGCTTGGGGGGACAGGCCGGGGACTATGGCTACACCTTC. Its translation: CASSLGGQAGDYGYTF.